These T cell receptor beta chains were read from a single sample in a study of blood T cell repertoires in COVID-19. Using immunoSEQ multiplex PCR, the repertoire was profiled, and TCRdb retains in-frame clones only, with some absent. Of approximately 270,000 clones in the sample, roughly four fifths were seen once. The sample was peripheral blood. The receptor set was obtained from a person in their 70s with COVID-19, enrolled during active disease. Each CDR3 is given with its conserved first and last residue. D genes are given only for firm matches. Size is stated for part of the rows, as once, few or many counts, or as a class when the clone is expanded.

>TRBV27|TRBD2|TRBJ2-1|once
TGTGCCAGCAGTTCGGGACTAGCGGGTTTCTACAATGAGCAGTTCTTC
CASSSGLAGFYNEQFF
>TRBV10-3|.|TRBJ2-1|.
TGTGCCATCAGTGACCGGAGCTCCTACAATGAGCAGTTCTTC
CAISDRSSYNEQFF
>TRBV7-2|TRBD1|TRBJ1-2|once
TGTGCCAGCAGCTTAGACAGGGGGTTGGGCTACACCTTC
CASSLDRGLGYTF
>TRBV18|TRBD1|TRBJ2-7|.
TGTGCCAGCTCACCACCGAAGGGACAGGGGGCATTAGCCTACGAGCAGTACTTC
CASSPPKGQGALAYEQYF
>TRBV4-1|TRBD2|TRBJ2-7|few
TGCGCCAGCAGCTTCACTGCCGGGACTAGCGGGAGTAACGAGCAGTACTTC
CASSFTAGTSGSNEQYF
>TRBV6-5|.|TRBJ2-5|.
TGTGCCAGCAGCCCCGACTCGCAAGAGACCCAGTACTTC
CASSPDSQETQYF
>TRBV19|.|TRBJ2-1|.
TGTGCCAGTATGGCTGGGAGCGGCTCCTACAATGAGCAGTTCTTC
CASMAGSGSYNEQFF
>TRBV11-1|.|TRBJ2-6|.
TGTGCCAGCAGTCTACTTGATGGGGCCAACGTCCTGACTTTC
CASSLLDGANVLTF
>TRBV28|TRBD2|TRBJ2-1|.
TGTGCCAGCAGCCAAACCCTCAAGCGGGGAGATGAGCAGTTCTTC
CASSQTLKRGDEQFF
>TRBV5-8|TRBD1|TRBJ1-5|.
TGTGCCAGCAGCTTCCGGGACAGTGGCCAGCCCCAGCATTTT
CASSFRDSGQPQHF
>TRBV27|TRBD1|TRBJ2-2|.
TGTGCCAGCAGTGACAGGGGCAGAGCAACCGGGGAGCTGTTTTTT
CASSDRGRATGELFF
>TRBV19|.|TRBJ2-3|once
TGTGCCAGTATGGGCGGGCGGTTCACAGATACGCAGTATTTT
CASMGGRFTDTQYF
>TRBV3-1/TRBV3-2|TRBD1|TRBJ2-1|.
TGTGCCAGCAGCGCCCTTAGGGACAGGAGCGGCAATGAGCAGTTCTTC
CASSALRDRSGNEQFF
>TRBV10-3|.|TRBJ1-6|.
TGTGCCATCAAGGGGGGGAGCTCCTATAATTCACCCCTCCACTTT
CAIKGGSSYNSPLHF
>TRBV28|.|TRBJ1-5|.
TGTGCCAGCAGACAGACAGGCAGCAATCAGCCCCAGCATTTT
CASRQTGSNQPQHF
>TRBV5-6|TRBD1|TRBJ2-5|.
TGTGCCAGCAGGTTGACAGGGCTCCAAGAGACCCAGTACTTC
CASRLTGLQETQYF
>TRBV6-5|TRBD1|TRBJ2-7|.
TGTGCCAGCAGTTACCAGGGGGTCTACGAGCAGTACTTC
CASSYQGVYEQYF
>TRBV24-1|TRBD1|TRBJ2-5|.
TGTGCCACCAGTGATTTTGTGAGACAGGGGAGCCAAGAGACCCAGTACTTC
CATSDFVRQGSQETQYF
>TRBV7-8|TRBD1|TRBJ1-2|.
TGTGCCAGCAGCCTAGGGGCAGGGGGTCCCTATGGCTACACCTTC
CASSLGAGGPYGYTF
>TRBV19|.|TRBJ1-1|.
TGTGCCAGTAGTATAGGGCAGAACACTGAAGCTTTCTTT
CASSIGQNTEAFF
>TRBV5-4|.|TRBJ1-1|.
TGTGCCAGCAGCTTGGAGGGGTCCGTGTTGAACACTGAAGCTTTCTTT
CASSLEGSVLNTEAFF
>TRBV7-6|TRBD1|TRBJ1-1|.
TGTGCCAGCAGCCTAGGACAGGGGAGAGAAGGCGCTTTCTTT
CASSLGQGREGAFF
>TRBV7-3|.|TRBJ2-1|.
TGTGCCAGCAGCTTAACGTTGGACAGCAATGAGCAGTTCTTC
CASSLTLDSNEQFF
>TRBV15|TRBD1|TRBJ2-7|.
TGTGCCACCAGCAGCGGACAGGGTACGTCCAACGAGCAGTACTTC
CATSSGQGTSNEQYF
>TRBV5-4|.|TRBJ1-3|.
TGTGCCAGCAGCCCTCTTCCAGGACAGAGCTCTGGAAACACCATATATTTT
CASSPLPGQSSGNTIYF
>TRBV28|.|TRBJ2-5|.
TGTGCCAGCAGTCAAGCGTCAGGGTTCCCTAGGGAGACCCAGTACTTC
CASSQASGFPRETQYF
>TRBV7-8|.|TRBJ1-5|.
TGTGCCAGCAGCTTAGAGAGGGGTAGGGCCGCGGGGGCTCAGCCCCAGCATTTT
CASSLERGRAAGAQPQHF
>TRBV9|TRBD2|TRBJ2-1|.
TGTGCCAGCAGCGTAGGAGGGGTAGCGGGGAGGTTTGTTGCTGAGCAGTTCTTC
CASSVGGVAGRFVAEQFF
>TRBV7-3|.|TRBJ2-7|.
TGTGCCGGGGGGTGGCGGCCACTGATACCCAATTTGATTCCTACCTACGAGCAGTACTTC
CAGGWRPLIPNLIPTYEQYF
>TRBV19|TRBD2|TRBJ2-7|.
TGTGCCAGTAGCATAGCGGGGGACCCCTCCTACGAGCAGTACTTC
CASSIAGDPSYEQYF
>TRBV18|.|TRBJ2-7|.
TGTGCCAGCTCACCGCTTTCCGGGATTCATCAGCAGTACTTC
CASSPLSGIHQQYF
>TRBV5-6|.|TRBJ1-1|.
TGTGCCAGCAGCTTGTATTCAGGGGTGGCGACTGAAGCTTTCTTT
CASSLYSGVATEAFF
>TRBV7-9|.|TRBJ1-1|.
TGTGCCAGCAGCTCGCAAGCGAACACTGAAGCTTTCTTT
CASSSQANTEAFF
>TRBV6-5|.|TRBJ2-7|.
TGTGCCAGCAGTTACTCGATTTGGCAGTTTAACGAGCAGTACTTC
CASSYSIWQFNEQYF
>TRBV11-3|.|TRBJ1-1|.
TGTGCCAGCAGCCCGGGGGGGGCCAACACTGAAGCTTTCTTT
CASSPGGANTEAFF
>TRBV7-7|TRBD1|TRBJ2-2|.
TGTGCCAGCAGCTCCACAGGGGGCACCGGGGAGCTGTTTTTT
CASSSTGGTGELFF
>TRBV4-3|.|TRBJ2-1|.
TGCGCCAGCAGCCAAGAGGCGGGGAGGGGGATTCTCAATGAGCAGTTCTTC
CASSQEAGRGILNEQFF
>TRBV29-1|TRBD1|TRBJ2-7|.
TGCAGCGTTTTCCTCGGACAGGGTAGGCCGGGAGAGCAGTACTTC
CSVFLGQGRPGEQYF